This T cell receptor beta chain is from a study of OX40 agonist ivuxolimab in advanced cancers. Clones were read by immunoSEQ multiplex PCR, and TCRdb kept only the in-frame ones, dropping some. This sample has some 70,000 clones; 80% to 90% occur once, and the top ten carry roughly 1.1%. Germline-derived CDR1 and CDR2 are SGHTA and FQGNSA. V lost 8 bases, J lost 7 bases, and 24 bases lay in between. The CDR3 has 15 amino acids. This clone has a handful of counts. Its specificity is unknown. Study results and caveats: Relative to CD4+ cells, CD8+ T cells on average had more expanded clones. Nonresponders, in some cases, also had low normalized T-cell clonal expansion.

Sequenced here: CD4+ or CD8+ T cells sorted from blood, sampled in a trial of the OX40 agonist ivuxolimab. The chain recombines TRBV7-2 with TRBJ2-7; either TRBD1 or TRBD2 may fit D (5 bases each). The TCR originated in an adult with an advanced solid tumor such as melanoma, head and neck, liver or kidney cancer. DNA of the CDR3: TGTGCCAGCTCCTCCTGGGGGACGGTGGGTGGGGAGCAGTACTTC. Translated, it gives CASSSWGTVGGEQYF.